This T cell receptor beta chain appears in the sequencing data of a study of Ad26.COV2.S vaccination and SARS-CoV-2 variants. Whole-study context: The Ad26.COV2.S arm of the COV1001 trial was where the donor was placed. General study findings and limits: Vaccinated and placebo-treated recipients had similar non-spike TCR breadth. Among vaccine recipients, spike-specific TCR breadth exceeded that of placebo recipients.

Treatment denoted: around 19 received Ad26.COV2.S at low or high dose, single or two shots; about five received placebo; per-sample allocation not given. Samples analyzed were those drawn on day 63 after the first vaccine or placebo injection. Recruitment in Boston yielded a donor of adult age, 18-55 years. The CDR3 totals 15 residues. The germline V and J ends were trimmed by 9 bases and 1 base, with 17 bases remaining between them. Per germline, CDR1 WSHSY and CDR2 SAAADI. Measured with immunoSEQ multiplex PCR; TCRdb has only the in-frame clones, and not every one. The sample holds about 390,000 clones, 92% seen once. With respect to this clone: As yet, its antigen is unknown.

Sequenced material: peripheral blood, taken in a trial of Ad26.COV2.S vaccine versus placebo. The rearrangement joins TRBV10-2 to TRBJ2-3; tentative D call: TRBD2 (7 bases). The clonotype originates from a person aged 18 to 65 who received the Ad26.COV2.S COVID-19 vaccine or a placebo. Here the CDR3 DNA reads TGCGCCAGTCAAATGGGGGGGGCAGGCACAGATACGCAGTATTTT. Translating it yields CASQMGGAGTDTQYF.